This section outlines one T cell receptor beta chain sequence together with its context. Its target is not known. The data were taken from a study of shared clonotypes between healthy human individuals. CDR3 length equals 14 residues. From germline, CDR1 is GTSNPN and CDR2 SVGIG (reference sequence). V was pared by 2 bases and J by 1 base, with 10 bases between. Profiling relied on immunoSEQ multiplex PCR, and the TCRdb table lists in-frame clones only, not all of them. The data contain approximately 1,000,000 clones, 60% to 80% of them singletons. Findings of the study overall: The sampled material consisted only of blood, and tissue repertoires are likely to differ.

This chain joins TRBV30 and TRBJ2-3; D uncertain. The source material was memory CD4+ T cells from PBMCs. Noted subset: CD45RA-negative fraction. The source is a man aged 18 to 29 in good health. Some clones in this sample may be carry-over from other donors' samples. CDR3: CAWSFRAGTDTQYF. The CDR3 DNA reads as TGTGCCTGGAGTTTCCGGGCGGGCACAGATACGCAGTATTTT.